This is a list of T cell receptor beta chains from one sample in a study of identical twins' blood T cells. TCRdb called the 5' RACE reads again in MiXCR, with one record for every CDR3 protein. Here the sample spans 350,000 to 400,000 distinct CDR3 sequences, roughly 31% being singletons. Sequenced material: PBMCs. These receptors came from a woman aged 18 to 50 in good health. CDR3s leave out the opening cysteine and the closing phenylalanine or tryptophan. Fields, in order: V gene, J gene, D gene, CDR3 protein. The D gene is left open where the match is weak.

TRBV29-1	TRBJ1-2	NA	SVRANYGYT
TRBV3-1	TRBJ1-1	NA	ASSPQDANTEAF
TRBV14	TRBJ1-6	NA	ASTSLGLSPYSYNSPLH
TRBV29-1	TRBJ2-1	TRBD2	SVNSGSFDEQF
TRBV4-2	TRBJ2-2	TRBD1	ASSQALGQGNTGELF
TRBV6-6	TRBJ1-1	NA	ASSSFTAGAF
TRBV19	TRBJ1-4	NA	ASSMFRGRTEEKLF
TRBV24-1	TRBJ2-1	NA	ATSSGQSSYNEQF
TRBV6-1	TRBJ1-2	TRBD1	ASSEASGTAYGYT
TRBV29-1	TRBJ1-2	NA	SVDEQGFDGYT
TRBV20-1	TRBJ1-4	TRBD1	SVFRDRFREKLF
TRBV6-5	TRBJ1-5	NA	ASRPRGSQPQH
TRBV25-1	TRBJ1-1	NA	ASSGEDGQSEAF
TRBV28	TRBJ2-7	TRBD2	ASSQTSGSPEQY
TRBV28	TRBJ1-1	TRBD1	ASSLTGGRAGTEAF
TRBV27	TRBJ1-1	NA	ASSSRYRSANTEAF
TRBV6-1	TRBJ1-6	NA	ASSEGTPLH
TRBV11-1	TRBJ2-3	NA	ASSLAQPGADTQY
TRBV4-3	TRBJ1-2	NA	ASSQDASWPNYGYT
TRBV20-1	TRBJ2-2	NA	SARDEPKGTGELF
TRBV2	TRBJ2-3	TRBD2	ASSMLAEVEDTQY
TRBV27	TRBJ1-2	TRBD1	ASSLGQGAFGYT
TRBV12-5	TRBJ1-3	TRBD1	ASSQGALAGGNTIY
TRBV19	TRBJ1-4	NA	ASSIVPEKLF
TRBV4-1	TRBJ1-1	TRBD1	ASTTTGVNTEVF
TRBV20-1	TRBJ1-2	NA	SARLAGDGYT
TRBV5-5	TRBJ1-2	TRBD1	ASSSRQGRYT
TRBV20-1	TRBJ2-1	NA	SARDVRRGDEQF
TRBV4-2	TRBJ2-1	NA	ASSQDPLDEQF
TRBV6-5	TRBJ2-5	TRBD1	ASSLTGIETQY
TRBV20-1	TRBJ1-5	TRBD1	SAQSDRGNQPQH
TRBV18	TRBJ1-2	NA	ASSPTWTPTNYGYT
TRBV2	TRBJ2-1	NA	ASDQGAGYNEQF
TRBV6-2/TRBV6-3	TRBJ1-5	NA	ASSYSRGYQPQH
TRBV20-1	TRBJ2-7	TRBD2	SAEEGTIGNYEQY
TRBV29-1	TRBJ1-5	NA	SVSPRADQPQH
TRBV7-2	TRBJ2-7	NA	ASSLLYREQY
TRBV5-6	TRBJ1-2	NA	ASSRGVGNYGYT
TRBV20-1	TRBJ2-3	TRBD1	SASGTGRTDTQY
TRBV29-1	TRBJ1-2	NA	SVDPGQGYT
TRBV6-1	TRBJ1-1	NA	ASSQSRGTEAF
TRBV19	TRBJ1-6	NA	ATRDKGSSPLH
TRBV5-1	TRBJ2-1	NA	ASSLNPYNEQF
TRBV13	TRBJ1-1	NA	ASSLGLRGTEAF
TRBV4-2	TRBJ1-1	TRBD1	ASSQDGTELRAF